The next 3 T cell receptor beta chains were all read from a single sample in a study of T cells in Graves' hyperthyroidism and ophthalmopathy. Amplified TCR beta CDR3 regions derived from RNA transcripts. The TCR CDR3 was amplified in a first-round RT-PCR using the HTBI primer set. Via MiXCR, TCRdb re-called the multiplex PCR reads, giving one row per CDR3 protein. The sample lists 550,000 to 850,000 distinct CDR3 sequences, around 20% occurring once. Specimen: blood. All receptors derive from a woman aged 45-60 years with Graves' hyperthyroidism that later progressed to Graves' ophthalmopathy.

This clonotype has at least ten counts. The genes are TRBV12-3 or TRBV12-4 and TRBJ2-1, with D tentatively TRBD2 (6 bases). The CDR3 spans 15 residues. Trimming took 6 bases from V and 5 from J, leaving 17 bases between them. The CDR3 here is CASSPSGGDNNEQFF. Here the CDR3 DNA reads TGTGCCAGCAGCCCATCCGGCGGGGATAACAATGAGCAGTTCTTC.

This clonotype has just a few counts. The CDR3 sequence: CASGPGQDIFSNQPQHF. The DNA of the CDR3 is TGTGCTAGTGGGCCGGGACAGGATATCTTTAGCAATCAGCCCCAGCATTTT. The chain uses TRBV12-5 and TRBJ1-5; 8 bases agree with TRBD1. The CDR3 is made up of 17 amino acids. With 6 bases clipped from V and 0 bases from J, the junction kept 10 bases outside the gene matches. Germline-derived CDR1 and CDR2 are LGHNT and FRNRAP.

The chain carries TRBV9 and TRBJ1-6, with D perhaps TRBD1 (6 bases). The CDR3 is 15 residues long. Trimming removed 4 bases at V and 10 bases at J, with 18 bases between. CDR1 is SGDLS and CDR2 is YYNGEE in the germline V gene. The DNA for the CDR3 is TGTGCCAGCAGCCGGAAGACGGGGGCAGGGTCACCCCTCCACTTT. Amino acids: CASSRKTGAGSPLHF.